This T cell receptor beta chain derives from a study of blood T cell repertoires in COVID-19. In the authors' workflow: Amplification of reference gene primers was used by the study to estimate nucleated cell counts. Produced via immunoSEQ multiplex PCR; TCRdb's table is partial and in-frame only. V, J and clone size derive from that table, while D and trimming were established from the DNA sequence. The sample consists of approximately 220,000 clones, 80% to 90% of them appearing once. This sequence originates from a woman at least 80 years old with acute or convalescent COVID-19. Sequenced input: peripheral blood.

As DNA, the CDR3 is TGTGCCAGCACCAGGTTAACTAGCGGGAGGCCCGACGAGCAGTACTTC. Translation gives CASTRLTSGRPDEQYF. V usage is TRBV6-4 and J usage is TRBJ2-7, with 12 bases lining up with TRBD2. Per the germline V gene, CDR1 is MRHNA and CDR2 is SNTAGT. CDR3 size: 16 residues. V dropped 7 bases and J dropped 5; count of bases not matched to a gene: 12.